The 31 T cell receptor beta chains presented below share a single source sample, sequenced in a study of blood T cell repertoires in COVID-19. Assay: immunoSEQ multiplex PCR; the TCRdb copy retains only in-frame clones and omits some. The sample consists of roughly 200,000 clones, 70% to 90% of them appearing once. What was sequenced was peripheral blood. All receptors derive from a human donor with active or convalescent COVID-19. The donor label of this sample is uncertain.

For the CDR3, the DNA is TGCGCCAGCAGCCAAGAAGCCTGGACAGCTGGAAACACCATATATTTT. It encodes CASSQEAWTAGNTIYF. The genes are TRBV4-1 and TRBJ1-3; D is perhaps TRBD1 (6 bases). Germline loops: CDR1 MGHRA, CDR2 YSYEKL. V lost 0 bases, J lost 2 bases, and 11 bases lay in between. The CDR3 has 16 amino acids.

The rearrangement joins TRBV4-1 to TRBJ2-5, with 9 positions matching TRBD1. Looked up from germline, CDR1 is MGHRA and CDR2 is YSYEKL. The CDR3 runs to 17 residues. Trimming cost V 2 bases and J 2 bases; bases outside gene matches: 9. Written as DNA, the CDR3 is TGCGCCAGCAGCCAAATCGGGACAGGGCTGGGTCAAGAGACCCAGTACTTC. Translating gives CASSQIGTGLGQETQYF.

The chain recombines TRBV16 with TRBJ1-1, with TRBD1 as a possible D gene (6 bases). V lost 8 bases, J lost 1 base, and 17 bases lay in between. Germline CDR1 reads KGHSY; CDR2 reads FQNENV. The CDR3 runs to 15 residues. CDR3 nucleotides: TGTGCCAGCGACCGGAGGGGGGGTGCGAACACTGAAGCTTTCTTT. Translation: CASDRRGGANTEAFF.

The rearrangement joins TRBV27 to TRBJ1-6; no firm D call. CDR3 size: 14 residues. The ends were cut back, 2 bases at V and 7 bases at J, with 9 bases in the middle. Germline V gene data show CDR1 as MNHEY and CDR2 as SMNVEV (reference sequence). CDR3 sequence (DNA): TGTGCCAGCAGTTTAAACAGTTTAAATTCACCCCTCCACTTT. Translating it yields CASSLNSLNSPLHF.

This CDR3 reads CASSLRAGPDVEQYF. CDR3 coding DNA: TGTGCCAGCAGCTTGAGGGCAGGGCCGGATGTCGAGCAGTACTTC. The V gene is TRBV5-5, the J gene TRBJ2-7; a weak D match, TRBD1 (5 bases). The CDR3 covers 15 residues. The V gene lost 1 base and the J gene lost 6 bases, with 17 bases spanning the gap. The germline V gene encodes CDR1 SGHKS and CDR2 YYEKEE (reference sequence).

V usage is TRBV4-2 and J usage is TRBJ2-1; 9 bases align to TRBD2. Germline trimming cut 3 bases from V and 8 bases from J; bases unmatched to any gene: 8. Per germline, CDR1 LGHNA and CDR2 YNFKEQ. The CDR3 extends over 15 amino acids. CDR3 DNA: TGTGCCAGCAGCCAGGGGACGGGACTAGCCTATGAGCAGTTCTTC. This sequence encodes CASSQGTGLAYEQFF.

J is TRBJ1-1 and V is TRBV7-9; D is unresolved. The germline V gene has CDR1 SEHNR and CDR2 FQNEAQ (reference sequence). V lost 7 bases and J 5 bases, leaving 5 bases between the germline ends. This CDR3 is built from 10 residues. In nucleotides, the CDR3 is TGTGCCAGCATCGCGACTGAAGCTTTCTTT. Translating it yields CASIATEAFF.

This sequence joins TRBV18 and TRBJ2-3, with 9 bases identical to TRBD2. The germline CDR1 and CDR2 sequences are KGHSH and LQKENI. V lost 1 base, J lost 4 bases, and 6 bases stayed unmatched. This CDR3 spans 16 amino acids. The CDR3 sequence: CASSPLVLAGADTQYF. In nucleotides, the CDR3 is TGTGCCAGCTCACCACTGGTACTAGCGGGCGCAGATACGCAGTATTTT.

CDR3 bases: TGTGCCAGCAGTGATGGCAGGGGGACCTACAATGAGCAGTTCTTC. It codes for CASSDGRGTYNEQFF. This chain links TRBV6-1 with TRBJ2-1; 7 bases align to TRBD1. Germline CDR1 is MNHNS and CDR2 is SASEGT. With 3 bases clipped from V and 2 bases from J, the junction kept 4 bases outside the gene matches. The CDR3 length is 15 residues.

The V gene is TRBV7-3, the J gene TRBJ2-1; weak D call: TRBD1 (6 bases). This CDR3 has 17 amino acids. With 5 bases removed from V and 0 bases from J, the gap between germline ends came to 17 bases. Germline CDR1 SGHTA, CDR2 FQGTGA. The CDR3 is CASSPLGGGDSYNEQFF. For the CDR3, the DNA is TGTGCCAGCAGCCCCCTGGGTGGGGGCGACTCCTACAATGAGCAGTTCTTC.

This sequence joins TRBV7-8 and TRBJ1-1; no clear D. The CDR3 consists of 13 residues. CDR1 and CDR2 from the germline V gene are SGHVS and FQNEAQ. Trimming cost V 3 bases and J 2 bases, with 7 bases left between them. The CDR3 sequence: CASSFRGNTEAFF. CDR3 in DNA: TGTGCCAGCAGCTTCCGGGGAAACACTGAAGCTTTCTTT.

This chain joins TRBV6-5 and TRBJ1-4; TRBD1 might be the D (5 bases). V was trimmed by 4 bases and J by 3 bases, leaving 9 bases between them. The CDR3 length is 14 residues. Germline V gene data show CDR1 as MNHEY and CDR2 as SVGAGI. CDR3 in amino acids: CASSFAGANEKLFF. For the CDR3, the DNA is TGTGCCAGCAGTTTTGCGGGGGCTAATGAAAAACTGTTTTTT.

The genes are TRBV5-1 and TRBJ2-7; 8 bases align to TRBD1. The CDR3 covers 16 residues. The J segment lost 0 bases and the V segment lost 2 bases, leaving 7 bases of the junction unmatched. Germline V gene data show CDR1 as SGHRS and CDR2 as YFSETQ. CDR3 in DNA: TGCGCCAGCAGCTTAACCGGGACAGGATACTCCTACGAGCAGTACTTC. It is translated as CASSLTGTGYSYEQYF.

This rearrangement joins TRBV6-2 or TRBV6-3 to TRBJ2-1, with a weak D call TRBD2 (6 bases). From germline, CDR1 is MNHEY and CDR2 SVGEGT. The CDR3 has 19 residues. V shed 0 bases and J shed 0 bases, with 18 bases lying between them. The DNA for the CDR3 is TGTGCCAGCAGTTACTCTAAGAGTGGAGCGGGCAACTCCTACAATGAGCAGTTCTTC. Translating it yields CASSYSKSGAGNSYNEQFF.

The rearrangement uses TRBV4-3 and TRBJ2-7, with 8 bases that match TRBD1. The CDR3 covers 15 residues. Germline CDR1 is LGHNA and CDR2 is YSLEER. With 1 base clipped from V and 3 bases from J, the junction kept 5 bases outside the gene matches. CDR3 nucleotides: TGCGCCAGCAGCCAAGGGACAGGGCTCGACTACGAGCAGTACTTC. Translating gives CASSQGTGLDYEQYF.

V usage is TRBV5-4 and J usage is TRBJ2-2; 9 nucleotides match TRBD1. The germline V gene encodes CDR1 SGHNT and CDR2 YYREEE (reference sequence). After removal of 1 base from V and 7 bases from J, the junction contained 5 bases not matched to a gene. The CDR3 runs to 15 residues. CDR3 in DNA: TGTGCCAGCAGCTTGTCACAGGGGGCATTCGGGGAGCTGTTTTTT. Translating it yields CASSLSQGAFGELFF. The full variable domain, with the rest looked up from reference TRBV5-4 and TRBJ2-2, is ETGVTQSPTHLIKTRGQQVTLRCSSQSGHNTVSWYQQALGQGPQFIFQYYREEENGRGNFPPRFSGLQFPNYSSELNVNALELDDSALYLCASSLSQGAFGELFFGEGSRLTVL.

The CDR3: CASSPLDSNEQFF. CDR3 coding DNA: TGTGCCAGCTCACCTTTAGACAGCAATGAGCAGTTCTTC. V usage is TRBV18 and J usage is TRBJ2-1; a possible D gene is TRBD1 (5 bases). The germline CDR1 and CDR2 sequences are KGHSH and LQKENI. The V and J ends lost 3 bases and 6 bases respectively, with 9 bases between them. The CDR3 length is 13 residues.

This rearrangement joins TRBV7-2 to TRBJ2-7; D possibly corresponds to TRBD1 (5 bases). Germline lookup yields CDR1 SGHTA and CDR2 FQGNSA. The V and J ends lost 4 bases and 3 bases respectively, with 16 bases between them. CDR3 length equals 15 residues. DNA of the CDR3: TGTGCCAGCAGCTCCCCCAGGGATTCCTTCTACGAGCAGTACTTC. Translating it yields CASSSPRDSFYEQYF. Looking up the rest from reference TRBV7-2 and TRBJ2-7 gives the full variable domain: GAGVSQSPSNKVTEKGKDVELRCDPISGHTALYWYRQSLGQGLEFLIYFQGNSAPDKSGLPSDRFSAERTGGSVSTLTIQRTQQEDSAVYLCASSSPRDSFYEQYFGPGTRLTVT.

The gene calls are TRBV4-1 and TRBJ2-2; 14 bases are shared with TRBD2. With V trimmed by 1 base and J by 2 bases, 12 bases remained unmatched. The V gene's germline CDR1 is MGHRA and CDR2 YSYEKL. The CDR3 extends over 21 amino acids. CDR3 sequence: CASSQGMTTSGGASNTGELFF. The CDR3 DNA follows: TGCGCCAGCAGCCAAGGAATGACGACTAGCGGGGGGGCCTCAAACACCGGGGAGCTGTTTTTT.

The chain is built from TRBV4-3 and TRBJ1-4, with D uncertain. Germline CDR1 LGHNA, CDR2 YSLEER. The CDR3 loop spans 14 amino acids. Trimming took off 0 bases at V and 8 bases at J, with 10 bases between the two ends. CDR3 DNA sequence: TGCGCCAGCAGCCAAGAAAGCACCAGGGAAAAACTGTTTTTT. Translation: CASSQESTREKLFF.

This chain connects TRBV6-5 to TRBJ2-7; TRBD2 aligns across 8 bases. The CDR3 length is 15 residues. With V trimmed by 6 bases and J by 2 bases, 9 bases remained unmatched. Germline V gene data show CDR1 as MNHEY and CDR2 as SVGAGI. The CDR3 DNA follows: TGTGCCAGCAGCCAACCTTCAGCGGGGGCCTACGAGCAGTACTTC. It is translated as CASSQPSAGAYEQYF.

This clone has a single count. The chain links TRBV7-9 to TRBJ1-6, with D unresolved. CDR1 is SEHNR, CDR2 FQNEAQ, per germline (reference sequence). The CDR3 totals 13 residues. V lost 5 bases to trimming and J lost 8 bases, with 10 bases between them. CDR3 region: CASSPQNYSPLHF. The DNA of the CDR3 is TGTGCCAGCAGCCCCCAAAATTATTCACCCCTCCACTTT.

The gene calls are TRBV11-1 and TRBJ2-7; weak D call: TRBD1 (8 bases). Germline lookup yields CDR1 SGHAT and CDR2 FQDESV (reference sequence). The CDR3 extends over 14 amino acids. The V end was cut by 5 bases, the J end by 5 bases, with 16 bases between. In nucleotides, the CDR3 is TGTGCCAGCAGCCACCACAGGGGGGGCGACGAGCAGTACTTC. Encoded protein: CASSHHRGGDEQYF.

V gene TRBV7-6 combines with J gene TRBJ2-1; D call uncertain. CDR1 and CDR2 (germline): SGHVS, FNYEAQ. The CDR3 sequence is 11 residues long. Trimming pared 5 bases from V and 5 bases from J, leaving 4 bases between. The CDR3 here is CASSPDNEQFF. The DNA of the CDR3 is TGTGCCAGCAGCCCCGACAATGAGCAGTTCTTC.

This chain uses TRBV7-2 with TRBJ1-1; D gene ambiguous. V was pared by 1 base and J by 1 base, with 4 bases between. The CDR3 spans 13 residues. In germline, CDR1 is SGHTA, CDR2 FQGNSA. The DNA of the CDR3 is TGTGCCAGCAGCTTAGGGAGGAACACTGAAGCTTTCTTT. Translation: CASSLGRNTEAFF.

V usage is TRBV4-1 and J usage is TRBJ2-5; D is undetermined. The V gene lost 5 bases and the J gene lost 2 bases, with 12 bases spanning the gap. CDR1 and CDR2 from the germline V gene are MGHRA and YSYEKL. There are 14 residues in the CDR3. The CDR3 bases are TGCGCCAGCAGCTCCGGGTCGAATCAAGAGACCCAGTACTTC. Its translation: CASSSGSNQETQYF.

This rearrangement joins TRBV9 to TRBJ1-6; no firm D call. V lost 4 bases, J lost 9 bases, and 17 bases lay in between. The CDR3 sequence is 15 residues long. The germline V gene encodes CDR1 SGDLS and CDR2 YYNGEE. CDR3 DNA: TGTGCCAGCAGCAAACAGACGAGTCGTGGTTCACCCCTCCACTTT. As protein: CASSKQTSRGSPLHF.

The genes are TRBV19 and TRBJ2-1; TRBD1 might be the D (5 bases). This CDR3 has 15 residues. V dropped 7 bases and J dropped 0 bases, with 13 bases sitting between them. The V gene's germline CDR1 is LNHDA and CDR2 SQIVND (reference sequence). The CDR3 loop reads CASMTDPSSYNEQFF. The CDR3 region has the DNA TGTGCCAGTATGACAGACCCCAGCTCCTACAATGAGCAGTTCTTC.

V and J are TRBV28 and TRBJ1-4; possible D gene TRBD1, 5 bases. The CDR3 covers 15 residues. Germline V gene sequence: CDR1 MDHEN, CDR2 SYDVKM. V gave up 7 bases and J gave up 8 bases, with 20 bases separating them. For the CDR3, the DNA is TGTGCCAGCAAGACTACGGGAGCGGGGGAGGAAAAACTGTTTTTT. This translates into CASKTTGAGEEKLFF.

The chain is built from TRBV9 and TRBJ1-1, with unresolved D. The V end was cut by 3 bases, the J end by 8 bases, with 11 bases between. CDR1 and CDR2 (germline): SGDLS, YYNGEE. The CDR3 consists of 12 residues. The CDR3: CASSGSREEAFF. The CDR3 DNA follows: TGTGCCAGCAGCGGATCGAGAGAGGAAGCTTTCTTT.

The CDR3 reads CSAEEGQGETQYF. In DNA, the CDR3 is TGCAGCGCCGAGGAGGGACAGGGAGAGACCCAGTACTTC. This chain connects TRBV29-1 to TRBJ2-5; TRBD1 aligns across 9 bases. Germline V CDR1 and CDR2: SQVTM, ANQGSEA. The V and J ends lost 7 bases and 4 bases, in that order; junction bases with no gene match: 7. This CDR3 is built from 13 residues. Filled out from reference TRBV29-1 and TRBJ2-5, the complete variable domain reads SAVISQKPSRDICQRGTSLTIQCQVDSQVTMMFWYRQQPGQSLTLIATANQGSEATYESGFVIDKFPISRPNLTFSTLTVSNMSPEDSSIYLCSAEEGQGETQYFGPGTRLLVL.